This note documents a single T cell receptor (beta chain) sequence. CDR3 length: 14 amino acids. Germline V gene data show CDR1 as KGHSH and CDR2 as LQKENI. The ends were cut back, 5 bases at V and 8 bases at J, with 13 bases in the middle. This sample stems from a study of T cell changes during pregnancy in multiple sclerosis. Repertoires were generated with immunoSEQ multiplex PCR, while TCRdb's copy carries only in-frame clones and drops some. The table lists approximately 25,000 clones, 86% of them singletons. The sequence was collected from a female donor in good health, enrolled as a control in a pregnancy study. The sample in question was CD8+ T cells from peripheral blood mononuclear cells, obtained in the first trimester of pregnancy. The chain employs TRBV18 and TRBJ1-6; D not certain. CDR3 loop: CASSGSGSDSPLHF. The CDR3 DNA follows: TGTGCCAGCTCAGGGTCCGGGAGTGATTCACCCCTCCACTTT.